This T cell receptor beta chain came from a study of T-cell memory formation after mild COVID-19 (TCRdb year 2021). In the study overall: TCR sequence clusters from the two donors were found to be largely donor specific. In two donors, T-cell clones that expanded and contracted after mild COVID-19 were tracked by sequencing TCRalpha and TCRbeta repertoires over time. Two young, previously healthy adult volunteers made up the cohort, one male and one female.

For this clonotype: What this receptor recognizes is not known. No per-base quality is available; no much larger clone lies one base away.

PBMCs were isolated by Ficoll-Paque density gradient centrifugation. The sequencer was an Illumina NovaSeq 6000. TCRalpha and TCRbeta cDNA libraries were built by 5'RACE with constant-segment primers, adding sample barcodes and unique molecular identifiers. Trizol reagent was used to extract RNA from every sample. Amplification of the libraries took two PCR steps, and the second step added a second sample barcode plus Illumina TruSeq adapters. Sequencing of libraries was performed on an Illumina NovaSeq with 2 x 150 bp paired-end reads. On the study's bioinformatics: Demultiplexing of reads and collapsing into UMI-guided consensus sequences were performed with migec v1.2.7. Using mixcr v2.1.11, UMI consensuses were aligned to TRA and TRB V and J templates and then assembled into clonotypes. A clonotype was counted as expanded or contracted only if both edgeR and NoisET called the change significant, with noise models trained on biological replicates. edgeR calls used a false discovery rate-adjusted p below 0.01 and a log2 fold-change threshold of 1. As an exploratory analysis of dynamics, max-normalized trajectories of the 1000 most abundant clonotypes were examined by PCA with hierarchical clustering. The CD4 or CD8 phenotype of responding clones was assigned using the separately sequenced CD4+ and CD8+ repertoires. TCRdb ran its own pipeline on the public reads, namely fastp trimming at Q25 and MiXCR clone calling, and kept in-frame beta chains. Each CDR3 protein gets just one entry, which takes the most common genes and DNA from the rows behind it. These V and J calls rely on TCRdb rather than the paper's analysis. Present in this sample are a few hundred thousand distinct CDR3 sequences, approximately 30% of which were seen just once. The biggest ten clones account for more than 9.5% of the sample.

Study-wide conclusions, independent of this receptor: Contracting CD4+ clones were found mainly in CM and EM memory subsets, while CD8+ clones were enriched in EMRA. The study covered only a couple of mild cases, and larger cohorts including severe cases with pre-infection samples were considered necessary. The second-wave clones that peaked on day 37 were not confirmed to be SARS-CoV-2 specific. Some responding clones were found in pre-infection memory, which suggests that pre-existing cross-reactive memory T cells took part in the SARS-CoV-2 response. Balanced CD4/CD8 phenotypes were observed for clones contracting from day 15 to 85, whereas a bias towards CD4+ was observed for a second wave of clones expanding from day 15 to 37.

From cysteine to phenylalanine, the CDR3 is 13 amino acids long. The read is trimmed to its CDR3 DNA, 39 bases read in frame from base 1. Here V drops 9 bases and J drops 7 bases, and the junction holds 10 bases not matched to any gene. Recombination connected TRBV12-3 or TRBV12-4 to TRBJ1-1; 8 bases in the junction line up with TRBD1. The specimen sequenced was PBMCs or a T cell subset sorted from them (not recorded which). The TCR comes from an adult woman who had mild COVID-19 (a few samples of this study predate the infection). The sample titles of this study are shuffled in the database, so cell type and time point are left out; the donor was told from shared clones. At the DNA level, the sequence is TGTGCCAGTAGCGCGGCAGGGGGCGGTGAAGCTTTCTTT. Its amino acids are CASSAAGGGEAFF.